Presented here are 6 T cell receptor beta chains from one specimen sequenced in a study of cytomegalovirus exposure and HLA in healthy donors. TCRdb's copy holds only in-frame clones and misses some; the assay was immunoSEQ multiplex PCR. The sample has under 400,000 clones, around 90% seen once; the top ten hold over 0.9%. The sequenced sample consisted of PBMCs. These receptors were collected from a man aged 30 to 39 in good health and CMV-seronegative.

The chain links TRBV7-9 to TRBJ2-2; TRBD2 aligns across 8 bases. Germline V gene data show CDR1 as SEHNR and CDR2 as FQNEAQ (reference sequence). Trimming removed 3 bases from V and 6 bases from J; junction bases left unmatched: 6. This CDR3 region has 15 residues. The CDR3 DNA reads as TGTGCCAGCAGCTTTAGCGGGGCAAGAGCCGGGGAGCTGTTTTTT. Amino acid sequence: CASSFSGARAGELFF. The full variable domain, rest sourced from reference TRBV7-9 and TRBJ2-2, is DTGVSQNPRHKITKRGQNVTFRCDPISEHNRLYWYRQTLGQGPEFLTYFQNEAQLEKSRLLSDRFSAERPKGSFSTLEIQRTEQGDSAMYLCASSFSGARAGELFFGEGSRLTVL.

J is TRBJ2-4 and V is TRBV4-1, with no clear D. The CDR3 runs to 12 residues. CDR1 MGHRA and CDR2 YSYEKL come from the germline V gene. Trimming took off 0 bases at V and 7 bases at J, with 4 bases between the two ends. The CDR3 here is CASSQDRNIQYF. CDR3 DNA: TGCGCCAGCAGCCAAGATCGGAACATTCAGTACTTC.

The rearrangement links TRBV9 to TRBJ2-1, with D tentatively TRBD2 (6 bases). The CDR3 contains 16 residues. CDR1 is SGDLS and CDR2 is YYNGEE in the germline V gene. Trimming cost V 1 base and J 3 bases, with 14 bases left between them. The chain's CDR3 is CASSVPRVGGYNEQFF. CDR3 nucleotide sequence: TGTGCCAGCAGCGTACCGCGGGTGGGGGGCTACAATGAGCAGTTCTTC.

This rearrangement joins TRBV27 to TRBJ1-5; the D is unclear. This CDR3 spans 13 amino acids. Trimming stripped 2 bases from V and 9 bases from J, with 11 bases between. The germline gives CDR1 MNHEY, CDR2 SMNVEV (reference sequence). The DNA of the CDR3 is TGTGCCAGCAGTTTACGAGGGAGAGCGCCCCAGCATTTT. Its protein is CASSLRGRAPQHF.

The CDR3 coding sequence is TGTGCCAGCAGTGCTACAGGGGGCCCCTATAATTCACCCCTCCACTTT. As protein: CASSATGGPYNSPLHF. The chain combines TRBV6-1 with TRBJ1-6; 9 positions agree with TRBD1. Trimming removed 4 bases from V and 2 bases from J; junction bases left unmatched: 3. CDR3 length equals 16 residues. The germline V gene encodes CDR1 MNHNS and CDR2 SASEGT.

The chain employs TRBV6-5 and TRBJ2-1, with TRBD1 as a possible D gene (5 bases). V was clipped by 4 bases and J by 6 bases, with 16 bases between them. Germline V gives CDR1 MNHEY, CDR2 SVGAGI. This CDR3 comprises 15 residues. The CDR3 nucleotides are TGTGCCAGCAGTTTAGGTGCAGGGTCGATCAATGAGCAGTTCTTC. Translation: CASSLGAGSINEQFF.